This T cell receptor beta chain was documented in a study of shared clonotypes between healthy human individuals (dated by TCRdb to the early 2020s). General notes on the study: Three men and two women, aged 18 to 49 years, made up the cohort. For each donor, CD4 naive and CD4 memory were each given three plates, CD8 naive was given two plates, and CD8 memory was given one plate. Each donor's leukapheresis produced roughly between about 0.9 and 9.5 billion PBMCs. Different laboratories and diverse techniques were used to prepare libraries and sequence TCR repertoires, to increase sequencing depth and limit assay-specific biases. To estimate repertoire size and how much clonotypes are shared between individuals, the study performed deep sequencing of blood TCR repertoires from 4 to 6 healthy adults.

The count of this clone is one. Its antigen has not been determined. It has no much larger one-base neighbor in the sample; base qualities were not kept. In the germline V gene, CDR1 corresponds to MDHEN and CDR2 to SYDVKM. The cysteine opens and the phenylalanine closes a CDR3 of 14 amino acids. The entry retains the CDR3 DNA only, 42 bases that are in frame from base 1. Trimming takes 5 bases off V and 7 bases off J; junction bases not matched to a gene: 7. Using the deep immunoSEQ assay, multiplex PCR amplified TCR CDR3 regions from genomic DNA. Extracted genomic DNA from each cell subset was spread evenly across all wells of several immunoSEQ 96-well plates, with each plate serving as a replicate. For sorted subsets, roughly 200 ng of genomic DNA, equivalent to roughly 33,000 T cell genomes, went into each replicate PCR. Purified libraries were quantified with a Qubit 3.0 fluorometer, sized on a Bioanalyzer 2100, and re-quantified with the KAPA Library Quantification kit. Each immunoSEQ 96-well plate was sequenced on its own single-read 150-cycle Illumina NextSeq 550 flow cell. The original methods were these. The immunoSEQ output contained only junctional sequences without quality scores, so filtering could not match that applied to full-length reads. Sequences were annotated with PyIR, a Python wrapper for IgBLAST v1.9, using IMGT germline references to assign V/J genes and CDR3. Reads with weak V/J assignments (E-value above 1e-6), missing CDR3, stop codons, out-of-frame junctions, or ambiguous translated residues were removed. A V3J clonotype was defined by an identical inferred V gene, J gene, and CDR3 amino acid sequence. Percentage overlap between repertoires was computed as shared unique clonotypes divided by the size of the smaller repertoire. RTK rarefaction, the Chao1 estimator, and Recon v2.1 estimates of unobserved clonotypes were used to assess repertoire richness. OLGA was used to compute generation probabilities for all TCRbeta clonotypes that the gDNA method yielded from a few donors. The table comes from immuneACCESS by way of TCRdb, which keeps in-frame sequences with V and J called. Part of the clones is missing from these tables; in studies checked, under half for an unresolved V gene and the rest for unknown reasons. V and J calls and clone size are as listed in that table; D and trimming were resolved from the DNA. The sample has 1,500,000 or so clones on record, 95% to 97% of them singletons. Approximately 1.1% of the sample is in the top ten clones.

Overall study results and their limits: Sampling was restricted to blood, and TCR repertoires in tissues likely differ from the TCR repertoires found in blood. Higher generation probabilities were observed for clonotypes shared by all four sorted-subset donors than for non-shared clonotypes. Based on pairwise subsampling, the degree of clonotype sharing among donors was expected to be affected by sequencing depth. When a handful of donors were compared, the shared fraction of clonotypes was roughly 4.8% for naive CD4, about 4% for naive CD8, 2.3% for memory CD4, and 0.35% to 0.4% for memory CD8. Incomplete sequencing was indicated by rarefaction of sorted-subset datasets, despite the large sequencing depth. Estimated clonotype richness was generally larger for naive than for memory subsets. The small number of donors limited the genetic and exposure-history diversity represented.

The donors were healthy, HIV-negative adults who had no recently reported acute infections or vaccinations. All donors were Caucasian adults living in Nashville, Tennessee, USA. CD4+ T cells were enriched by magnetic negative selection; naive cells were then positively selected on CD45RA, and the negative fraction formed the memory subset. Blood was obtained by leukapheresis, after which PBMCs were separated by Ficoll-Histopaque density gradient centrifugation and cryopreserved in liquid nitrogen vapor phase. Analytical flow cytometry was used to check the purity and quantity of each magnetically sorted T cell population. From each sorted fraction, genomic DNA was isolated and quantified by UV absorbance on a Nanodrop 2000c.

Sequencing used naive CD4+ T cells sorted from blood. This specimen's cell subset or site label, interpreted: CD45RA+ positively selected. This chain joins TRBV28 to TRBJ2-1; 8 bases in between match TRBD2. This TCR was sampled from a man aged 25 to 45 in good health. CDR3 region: CASSGRLARNEQFF. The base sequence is TGTGCCAGCAGTGGGCGACTAGCGAGAAATGAGCAGTTCTTC.